This is a list of T cell receptor beta chains from one sample in a study of T-cell reconstitution after alpha-beta-depleted transplantation in children. TCRdb independently ran MiXCR on the PCR reads; one entry per CDR3 protein. The table includes 250,000 or so distinct CDR3 sequences, under 30% detected once. The source was PBMCs, mostly from graft donor cells, collected 360 days after TCRalphabeta/CD19-depleted stem cell transplant. These TCRs come from a female patient aged 2 to 10 who had a stem cell transplant for congenital amegakaryocytic thrombocytopenia, so the T cells may come from the graft donor. Both conserved end residues are part of each CDR3. Each record gives: V gene, J gene, clone size, D gene, CDR3 DNA, CDR3 protein. D genes are given only for firm matches. Clone sizes are given selectively: once, few, many, or a class where the clone is expanded.

V gene: TRBV4-2
J gene: TRBJ2-2
clone size: few
D gene: TRBD2
CDR3 DNA: TGTGCCAGCAGCCAGGGACTAGCGGGAGTAGACACCGGGGAGCTGTTTTTT
CDR3 protein: CASSQGLAGVDTGELFF

V gene: TRBV12-3/TRBV12-4
J gene: TRBJ2-7
clone size: few
D gene: .
CDR3 DNA: TGTGCCAGCAGTTTGAACTGGCAGTACCACGAGCAGTACTTC
CDR3 protein: CASSLNWQYHEQYF

V gene: TRBV7-9
J gene: TRBJ2-2
clone size: few
D gene: .
CDR3 DNA: TGTGCCAGCAGCTTACCTTCCGGGTTCACCGGGGAGCTGTTTTTT
CDR3 protein: CASSLPSGFTGELFF

V gene: TRBV5-1
J gene: TRBJ2-2
clone size: many
D gene: TRBD2
CDR3 DNA: TGCGCCAGCAGCTGGGTGATGGCGGGAGAGACCGGGGAGCTGTTTTTT
CDR3 protein: CASSWVMAGETGELFF

V gene: TRBV21-1
J gene: TRBJ1-1
clone size: many
D gene: .
CDR3 DNA: TGTGCCAGCAGCATGGGGGCGGACACTGAAGCTTTCTTT
CDR3 protein: CASSMGADTEAFF

V gene: TRBV28
J gene: TRBJ2-7
clone size: many
D gene: .
CDR3 DNA: TGTGCCAGCATTGGCCGGGACGGAGCCTACGAGCAGTACTTC
CDR3 protein: CASIGRDGAYEQYF

V gene: TRBV4-2
J gene: TRBJ1-1
clone size: few
D gene: .
CDR3 DNA: TGTGCCAGCAGCCATCAGGGAAAGGACACTGAAGCTTTCTTT
CDR3 protein: CASSHQGKDTEAFF

V gene: TRBV30
J gene: TRBJ2-3
clone size: few
D gene: .
CDR3 DNA: TGTGCCTGGAGCTTGAGCACAGATACGCAGTATTTT
CDR3 protein: CAWSLSTDTQYF

V gene: TRBV6-5
J gene: TRBJ2-2
clone size: few
D gene: .
CDR3 DNA: TGTGCCAGCAGGCCGGCGCCCGGGAACACCGGGGAGCTGTTTTTT
CDR3 protein: CASRPAPGNTGELFF

V gene: TRBV7-2
J gene: TRBJ1-3
clone size: .
D gene: .
CDR3 DNA: TGTGCCAGCAGCTTACCCGCTGAGGACACCATATATTTT
CDR3 protein: CASSLPAEDTIYF

V gene: TRBV7-3
J gene: TRBJ1-4
clone size: .
D gene: .
CDR3 DNA: TGTGCCAGCAGCTTGGGGGCGGGGGAAAAACTGTTTTTT
CDR3 protein: CASSLGAGEKLFF

V gene: TRBV12-3/TRBV12-4
J gene: TRBJ1-1
clone size: .
D gene: .
CDR3 DNA: TGTGCCAGCAGTCCGCATATGAACACTGAAGCTTTCTTT
CDR3 protein: CASSPHMNTEAFF

V gene: TRBV29-1
J gene: TRBJ2-3
clone size: .
D gene: .
CDR3 DNA: TGCAGCGTGGCAAACAGGGCCCATACCCATTTTAGCACAGATACGCAGTATTTT
CDR3 protein: CSVANRAHTHFSTDTQYF

V gene: TRBV6-2/TRBV6-3
J gene: TRBJ2-1
clone size: few
D gene: .
CDR3 DNA: TGTGCCAGCAATTCACAAGACTCCTACAATGAGCAGTTCTTC
CDR3 protein: CASNSQDSYNEQFF

V gene: TRBV28
J gene: TRBJ2-3
clone size: .
D gene: .
CDR3 DNA: TGTGCCAGCAGTATAGGGGGTCCAGATACGCAGTATTTT
CDR3 protein: CASSIGGPDTQYF

V gene: TRBV28
J gene: TRBJ2-3
clone size: .
D gene: .
CDR3 DNA: TGTGCCAGCAGTTCTAGGGGGGGCCGCAGCACAGATACGCAGTATTTT
CDR3 protein: CASSSRGGRSTDTQYF

V gene: TRBV10-3
J gene: TRBJ1-1
clone size: few
D gene: .
CDR3 DNA: TGTGCCATCAGTTGGGGCGGGGTTGACACTGAAGCTTTCTTT
CDR3 protein: CAISWGGVDTEAFF

V gene: TRBV7-2
J gene: TRBJ1-1
clone size: few
D gene: TRBD1
CDR3 DNA: TGTGCCAGCAGCCAAGGGGGCACCGTAGCTTTCTTT
CDR3 protein: CASSQGGTVAFF

V gene: TRBV12-3/TRBV12-4
J gene: TRBJ2-3
clone size: .
D gene: .
CDR3 DNA: TGTGCCAGCAGTTTCCTAGGAACAGGGGATACGCAGTATTTT
CDR3 protein: CASSFLGTGDTQYF

V gene: TRBV4-1
J gene: TRBJ2-3
clone size: .
D gene: .
CDR3 DNA: TGCGCCAGCAGCCAACCTATTTCCGGTCCTAGCACAGATACGCAGTATTTT
CDR3 protein: CASSQPISGPSTDTQYF

V gene: TRBV28
J gene: TRBJ2-2
clone size: few
D gene: .
CDR3 DNA: TGTGCCAGCAGTTTCAGGGGAAGGGAGCTGTTTTTT
CDR3 protein: CASSFRGRELFF

V gene: TRBV7-7
J gene: TRBJ2-7
clone size: .
D gene: .
CDR3 DNA: TGTGCCAGCAGCCTGGGGGGGGGCCGTGTTAGCTCCTACGAGCAGTACTTC
CDR3 protein: CASSLGGGRVSSYEQYF

V gene: TRBV6-1
J gene: TRBJ2-7
clone size: few
D gene: TRBD2
CDR3 DNA: TGTGCCAGCAGCCTTCTCCGGACTAGCGGGAGCTACGAGCAGTACTTC
CDR3 protein: CASSLLRTSGSYEQYF

V gene: TRBV6-1
J gene: TRBJ2-3
clone size: few
D gene: TRBD1
CDR3 DNA: TGTGCCAGCAGTGAGCTAGCCGGGACAGGCGGAGATACGCAGTATTTT
CDR3 protein: CASSELAGTGGDTQYF

V gene: TRBV12-3/TRBV12-4
J gene: TRBJ1-2
clone size: few
D gene: TRBD1
CDR3 DNA: TGTGCCAGCAGTTTAGGACAGGGGGCCTATGGCTACACCTTC
CDR3 protein: CASSLGQGAYGYTF

V gene: TRBV5-6
J gene: TRBJ2-1
clone size: medium-sized
D gene: .
CDR3 DNA: TGTGCCAGCAGCTTGGGAGGGGTGATCTACAATGAGCAGTTCTTC
CDR3 protein: CASSLGGVIYNEQFF

V gene: TRBV27
J gene: TRBJ1-1
clone size: few
D gene: .
CDR3 DNA: TGTGCCAGCAGTACATGGACAGCTTTGAACACTGAAGCTTTCTTT
CDR3 protein: CASSTWTALNTEAFF

V gene: TRBV20-1
J gene: TRBJ1-1
clone size: .
D gene: .
CDR3 DNA: TGCAGTGCTAGAGATTCCAACACCCTCTCGATTGAAGCTTTCTTT
CDR3 protein: CSARDSNTLSIEAFF

V gene: TRBV12-3/TRBV12-4
J gene: TRBJ1-2
clone size: few
D gene: .
CDR3 DNA: TGTGCCAGCAGTTTTAGAGGGGTTGGCTACACCTTC
CDR3 protein: CASSFRGVGYTF

V gene: TRBV6-5
J gene: TRBJ2-3
clone size: .
D gene: .
CDR3 DNA: TGTGCCAGCAGTCACCCCCTAGCGCTAGATACGCAGTATTTT
CDR3 protein: CASSHPLALDTQYF

V gene: TRBV2
J gene: TRBJ1-5
clone size: .
D gene: .
CDR3 DNA: TGTGCCAGCAGTGAAGCCTTGGGGCACAGATGGGATCAGCCCCAGCATTTT
CDR3 protein: CASSEALGHRWDQPQHF

V gene: TRBV10-3
J gene: TRBJ2-2
clone size: few
D gene: TRBD2
CDR3 DNA: TGTGCCATCCTCAAGCGGGGGAGGAACACCGGGGAGCTGTTTTTT
CDR3 protein: CAILKRGRNTGELFF

V gene: TRBV28
J gene: TRBJ1-2
clone size: few
D gene: TRBD1
CDR3 DNA: TGTGCCAGCACCCTCCACAGGGGCTATGGCTACACCTTC
CDR3 protein: CASTLHRGYGYTF

V gene: TRBV20-1
J gene: TRBJ2-1
clone size: few
D gene: TRBD2
CDR3 DNA: TGCAGTGCCATCAGCGGGAGGGCCCCCTACAATGAGCAGTTCTTC
CDR3 protein: CSAISGRAPYNEQFF

V gene: TRBV18
J gene: TRBJ2-5
clone size: few
D gene: .
CDR3 DNA: TGTGCCAGCTCATCCAACCCCCACGCAATGGGGCGAGAAGAGACCCAGTACTTC
CDR3 protein: CASSSNPHAMGREETQYF

V gene: TRBV24-1
J gene: TRBJ2-1
clone size: .
D gene: TRBD1
CDR3 DNA: TGTGCCACCAGTGATTTGGGGACAGCCTCCTACAATGAGCAGTTCTTC
CDR3 protein: CATSDLGTASYNEQFF

V gene: TRBV20-1
J gene: TRBJ2-7
clone size: .
D gene: .
CDR3 DNA: TGCAGTGCGGGGGACCTCCCCAACGAGCAGTACTTC
CDR3 protein: CSAGDLPNEQYF

V gene: TRBV7-2
J gene: TRBJ1-3
clone size: few
D gene: .
CDR3 DNA: TGTGCCAGCCCACCTCCGGGACAAAGCTCTGGAAACACCATATATTTT
CDR3 protein: CASPPPGQSSGNTIYF

V gene: TRBV3-1
J gene: TRBJ1-4
clone size: few
D gene: TRBD1
CDR3 DNA: TGTGCCAGCAGCGAGGACAGGCGGGGTGAAAAACTGTTTTTT
CDR3 protein: CASSEDRRGEKLFF

V gene: TRBV9
J gene: TRBJ2-1
clone size: .
D gene: .
CDR3 DNA: TGTGCCAGCAGCGTAGCCCCCAGTGGGGGACTCGATTACAATGAGCAGTTCTTC
CDR3 protein: CASSVAPSGGLDYNEQFF

V gene: TRBV30
J gene: TRBJ2-5
clone size: once
D gene: TRBD1
CDR3 DNA: TGTGCCTGGATAGACAGGGTTCAAGAGACCCAGTACTTC
CDR3 protein: CAWIDRVQETQYF

V gene: TRBV24-1
J gene: TRBJ2-1
clone size: .
D gene: TRBD2
CDR3 DNA: TGTGCCACCAGTGCTGCACTAGCGGGCTCCTACAATGAGCAGTTCTTC
CDR3 protein: CATSAALAGSYNEQFF

V gene: TRBV20-1
J gene: TRBJ2-7
clone size: few
D gene: .
CDR3 DNA: TGCAGTGCTCGGTTTGGGGAGGAGCAGTACTTC
CDR3 protein: CSARFGEEQYF

V gene: TRBV25-1
J gene: TRBJ2-7
clone size: many
D gene: .
CDR3 DNA: TGTGCCACTTCGGACAGTCCCTACGAGCAGTACTTC
CDR3 protein: CATSDSPYEQYF

V gene: TRBV7-9
J gene: TRBJ2-1
clone size: .
D gene: .
CDR3 DNA: TGTGCCAGCAGCCCGCCCGTCGGTGAGCAGTTCTTC
CDR3 protein: CASSPPVGEQFF

V gene: TRBV4-1
J gene: TRBJ2-3
clone size: few
D gene: .
CDR3 DNA: TGCGCCAGCAGCCAAGGCCTGATAGAAGGCACAGATACGCAGTATTTT
CDR3 protein: CASSQGLIEGTDTQYF

V gene: TRBV12-3/TRBV12-4
J gene: TRBJ2-7
clone size: many
D gene: .
CDR3 DNA: TGTGCCAGCAGTTTATATCTGGGTCCCCACGAGCAGTACTTC
CDR3 protein: CASSLYLGPHEQYF

V gene: TRBV4-1
J gene: TRBJ2-2
clone size: few
D gene: TRBD1
CDR3 DNA: TGCGCCAGCAGCCCCCGGGACAGGGGATTAACCGGGGAGCTGTTTTTT
CDR3 protein: CASSPRDRGLTGELFF

V gene: TRBV4-2
J gene: TRBJ2-1
clone size: .
D gene: TRBD2
CDR3 DNA: TGTGCCAGCAGCCACCCGGGACCAGCGGGAGTTGAGCAGTTCTTC
CDR3 protein: CASSHPGPAGVEQFF

V gene: TRBV9
J gene: TRBJ2-7
clone size: .
D gene: .
CDR3 DNA: TGTGCCAGCAGCGTAGCTACAGACCCGTACTTC
CDR3 protein: CASSVATDPYF

V gene: TRBV29-1
J gene: TRBJ2-3
clone size: .
D gene: .
CDR3 DNA: TGCAGCGTTGTTTTGGTGGAGGGGGCTCCTGCCCCCACAGATACGCAGTATTTT
CDR3 protein: CSVVLVEGAPAPTDTQYF

V gene: TRBV7-8
J gene: TRBJ1-1
clone size: .
D gene: .
CDR3 DNA: TGTGCCAGCAGCTTCAAGGCGGGCCTGGGCACTGAAGCTTTCTTT
CDR3 protein: CASSFKAGLGTEAFF

V gene: TRBV5-1
J gene: TRBJ1-4
clone size: few
D gene: .
CDR3 DNA: TGCGCCAGCAGCTTGCAGTTGTCTGAAAAACTGTTTTTT
CDR3 protein: CASSLQLSEKLFF

V gene: TRBV3-1
J gene: TRBJ1-3
clone size: .
D gene: .
CDR3 DNA: TGTGCCAGCAGCCGCGGAGGGTCTGGAAACACCATATATTTT
CDR3 protein: CASSRGGSGNTIYF

V gene: TRBV11-2
J gene: TRBJ1-1
clone size: few
D gene: .
CDR3 DNA: TGTGCCAGCAGCTTAGTAAGGGGGGGCTGGGGCACTGAAGCTTTCTTT
CDR3 protein: CASSLVRGGWGTEAFF

V gene: TRBV20-1
J gene: TRBJ2-3
clone size: many
D gene: .
CDR3 DNA: TGCAGTGCTCGCGGGACTTGGAACACAGATACGCAGTATTTT
CDR3 protein: CSARGTWNTDTQYF

V gene: TRBV14
J gene: TRBJ2-3
clone size: few
D gene: .
CDR3 DNA: TGTGCCAGCAGCCCTCCTTGGGGAGGCACAGATACGCAGTATTTT
CDR3 protein: CASSPPWGGTDTQYF

V gene: TRBV28
J gene: TRBJ1-4
clone size: few
D gene: .
CDR3 DNA: TGTGCCAGCAGAAACCGGGACAAAGGGGGAAAACTGTTTTTT
CDR3 protein: CASRNRDKGGKLFF

V gene: TRBV5-5
J gene: TRBJ1-5
clone size: .
D gene: .
CDR3 DNA: TGTGCCAGCAGCCGATCCGGACACGGGGGCTATCAGCCCCAGCATTTT
CDR3 protein: CASSRSGHGGYQPQHF